The 25 T cell receptor beta chains below come from one sample, sequenced in a study of T-cell reconstitution after alpha-beta-depleted transplantation in children. A library of TCRbeta sequences, prepared with unique molecular identifiers, was generated. TCRdb redid the calling of the PCR reads with MiXCR, one entry per CDR3 protein. Of 190,000 or so distinct CDR3 sequences in the sample, roughly 6.5% were seen once. Source: PBMCs, taken before TCRalphabeta/CD19-depleted stem cell transplant. The receptors originated from a girl less than two years old with combined immunodeficiency, due to receive a stem cell transplant.

The table lists this clonotype with many counts. This chain joins TRBV7-9 and TRBJ2-1, with 7 bases fitting TRBD1. This CDR3 region has 12 residues. Trimming removed 6 bases from V and 7 bases from J; junction bases left unmatched: 3. CDR1 is SEHNR, CDR2 FQNEAQ, per germline (reference sequence). The CDR3 nucleotides are TGTGCCAGCAGACCGACAGGGAATGAGCAGTTCTTC. It specifies CASRPTGNEQFF.

This clonotype was detected ten times or more. This rearrangement joins TRBV20-1 to TRBJ2-1; D tentatively fits TRBD1 or TRBD2 (5 bases each). Looked up from germline, CDR1 is DFQATT and CDR2 is SNEGSKA (reference sequence). CDR3 length: 17 residues. V was shortened by 1 base and J by 0 bases, with 16 bases between the two germline ends. The CDR3 reads CSARVPFWGTSYNEQFF. The CDR3 bases are TGCAGTGCTAGAGTTCCGTTTTGGGGGACCTCCTACAATGAGCAGTTCTTC.

V usage is TRBV20-1 and J usage is TRBJ1-1; TRBD1 might be the D (6 bases). The CDR3 runs 14 residues. Germline loops: CDR1 DFQATT, CDR2 SNEGSKA (reference sequence). The germline V and J ends were trimmed by 3 bases and 4 bases, with 15 bases remaining between them. CDR3 bases: TGCAGTGCTAGTCCCTTGGGGGGGCTCACTGAAGCTTTCTTT. It yields the protein CSASPLGGLTEAFF.

This clonotype was detected a few times. This rearrangement joins TRBV6-1 to TRBJ2-7, with D possibly TRBD1 on 5 matching bases. Per the germline V gene, CDR1 is MNHNS and CDR2 is SASEGT. The CDR3 is made up of 14 amino acids. Trimming shortened V by 8 bases and J by 0 bases, and 14 bases separated the two germline ends. CDR3 bases: TGTGCCAGCTCAAGACAGTCCCCCTCCTACGAGCAGTACTTC. It is translated as CASSRQSPSYEQYF.

Many counts were recorded for this clonotype. The V gene is TRBV5-1, the J gene TRBJ2-3, with 13 bases that match TRBD2. Germline CDR1 reads SGHRS; CDR2 reads YFSETQ. The CDR3 is made up of 15 amino acids. The V segment lost 1 base and the J segment 10 bases; nucleotides outside the gene matches: 6. CDR3 DNA sequence: TGCGCCAGCAGCTTGACTAGCGGGGGGGCGGAGGCGCAGTATTTT. This sequence encodes CASSLTSGGAEAQYF.

This clonotype showed up just a few times. The J gene is TRBJ1-2, the V gene TRBV5-1; the D is unclear. CDR1 and CDR2 (germline): SGHRS, YFSETQ. V dropped 4 bases and J dropped 5 bases, with 18 bases sitting between them. This CDR3 spans 15 amino acids. CDR3 loop: CASSTGLIQWYGYTF. CDR3 bases: TGCGCCAGCAGCACCGGACTTATCCAGTGGTATGGCTACACCTTC.

This clonotype was recorded at least ten times. The genes are TRBV28 and TRBJ2-7; D is perhaps TRBD1 (6 bases). Germline loops: CDR1 MDHEN, CDR2 SYDVKM. This CDR3 has 19 amino acids. V lost 7 bases, J lost 0 bases, and 28 bases lay in between. The CDR3, as DNA: TGTGCCAGCAAGCCGACAGGCTACTCCCCAAACGAAGGCTCCTACGAGCAGTACTTC. Protein: CASKPTGYSPNEGSYEQYF.

At least ten counts were recorded for this clonotype. The V and J genes are TRBV20-1 and TRBJ2-5; 7 bases map to TRBD1. There are 13 residues in the CDR3. The junction had 8 bases not matched to a gene; V was cut back by 6 bases and J by 4 bases. Germline lookup yields CDR1 DFQATT and CDR2 SNEGSKA (reference sequence). DNA of the CDR3: TGCAGTGCAGAACAGGGGAGCGGAGAGACCCAGTACTTC. As protein: CSAEQGSGETQYF.

This clonotype was observed at least ten times. This chain uses TRBV2 with TRBJ2-5, with D maybe TRBD1 (5 bases). The CDR3 has 14 amino acids. The germline V gene encodes CDR1 SNHLY and CDR2 FYNNEI. V lost 2 bases and J 7 bases, leaving 14 bases between the germline ends. This CDR3 is CASSERQGEGTQYF. The CDR3 DNA reads TGTGCCAGCAGTGAACGGCAGGGTGAAGGGACCCAGTACTTC. Based on the CDR3 plus reference TRBV2 and TRBJ2-5, the full variable domain is EPEVTQTPSHQVTQMGQEVILRCVPISNHLYFYWYRQILGQKVEFLVSFYNNEISEKSEIFDDQFSVERPDGSNFTLKIRSTKLEDSAMYFCASSERQGEGTQYFGPGTRLLVL.

This clonotype was detected ten times or more. The chain combines TRBV6-5 with TRBJ2-3; TRBD2 matches 12 bases. The CDR3 runs to 16 residues. CDR1 is MNHEY, CDR2 SVGAGI, per germline. The V gene end was trimmed by 2 bases and the J gene end by 5 bases; junction bases not matched to a gene: 5. The CDR3 nucleotides are TGTGCCAGCAGTTACGTTGAACTAGCGGGGGGAGATACGCAGTATTTT. It encodes CASSYVELAGGDTQYF.

This clonotype was observed at least ten times. The chain is built from TRBV10-3 and TRBJ1-1; unclear D gene. Germline loops: CDR1 ENHRY, CDR2 SYGVKD. V lost 7 bases and J 10 bases, leaving 16 bases between the germline ends. The CDR3 runs 12 residues. The CDR3: CAITDGVVAAFF. The CDR3 DNA reads TGTGCCATCACCGACGGGGTAGTCGCAGCTTTCTTT.

The chain uses TRBV7-8 and TRBJ1-2, with unresolved D. Trimming removed 2 bases from V and 7 bases from J, with 14 bases in between. The CDR3 loop spans 14 amino acids. Looked up from germline, CDR1 is SGHVS and CDR2 is FQNEAQ. The CDR3 nucleotides read TGTGCCAGCAGCTTATTCGGCGTTGGGGTTGGCTACACCTTC. This translates into CASSLFGVGVGYTF.

This clonotype was found many times. The chain recombines TRBV4-1 with TRBJ2-7, with D perhaps TRBD1 (6 bases). The CDR3 totals 13 residues. The V end lost 4 bases, the J end lost 4 bases, and 11 bases lay between the germline ends. Germline CDR1 reads MGHRA; CDR2 reads YSYEKL. The CDR3, as DNA: TGCGCCAGCAGCCCAACGACAGGTTACGAGCAGTACTTC. Its translation is CASSPTTGYEQYF.

This clonotype was observed at least ten times. This chain connects TRBV9 to TRBJ2-7; D is unresolved. V was shortened by 4 bases and J by 3 bases, with 11 bases between the two germline ends. Germline CDR1 reads SGDLS; CDR2 reads YYNGEE. The CDR3 extends over 13 amino acids. The CDR3 protein is CASSLYPHYEQYF. The CDR3 coding sequence is TGTGCCAGCAGCCTTTACCCACACTACGAGCAGTACTTC.

Many counts were recorded for this clonotype. The genes are TRBV28 and TRBJ1-2; D remains ambiguous. Trimming removed 2 bases at V and 1 base at J, with 14 bases between. The CDR3 consists of 16 residues. Germline CDR1 reads MDHEN; CDR2 reads SYDVKM. Here the CDR3 DNA reads TGTGCCAGCAGTTTAAGCGGGTTTAATTTTAACTATGGCTACACCTTC. Its translation is CASSLSGFNFNYGYTF.

The sample holds many counts of this clonotype. V usage is TRBV12-3 or TRBV12-4 and J usage is TRBJ2-1; 9 bases agree with TRBD1. CDR3 size: 15 residues. Losses at the gene ends were 4 bases for V and 5 bases for J; bases not matched to a gene: 6. CDR3 region: CASSSPGQGDNEQFF. The CDR3 nucleotides are TGTGCCAGCAGTTCTCCGGGACAGGGCGACAATGAGCAGTTCTTC.

Many counts were recorded for this clonotype. This sequence joins TRBV12-3 or TRBV12-4 and TRBJ2-1; 7 positions agree with TRBD1. V shed 6 bases and J 5 bases; nucleotides not matched to a gene: 1. This CDR3 contains 12 residues. The CDR3 coding sequence is TGTGCCAGCAGGACAGGGAACAATGAGCAGTTCTTC. Residues: CASRTGNNEQFF.

This clonotype was detected ten times or more. The chain joins TRBV20-1 to TRBJ1-5; D is perhaps TRBD1 (6 bases). The length of the CDR3 is 13 residues. The V end lost 0 bases, the J end lost 5 bases, and 8 bases lay between the germline ends. CDR1 is DFQATT, CDR2 SNEGSKA, per germline (reference sequence). The CDR3 sequence: CSARDKGDQPQHF. The CDR3 nucleotides are TGCAGTGCTAGAGACAAGGGGGATCAGCCCCAGCATTTT.

A few counts support this clonotype. V usage is TRBV5-6 and J usage is TRBJ2-7; the D call may be TRBD1 or TRBD2 (5 bases each). The V and J ends lost 10 bases and 2 bases respectively, with 22 bases between them. CDR1 and CDR2 (germline): SGHDT, YYEEEE. The CDR3 spans 15 residues. CDR3 DNA: TGTGCCCAAACGTCACCCGGGGCCAAACCCTACGAGCAGTACTTC. Its protein is CAQTSPGAKPYEQYF.

Ten or more counts support this clonotype. V is TRBV28 and J is TRBJ2-4, with TRBD2 identical over 7 bases. The V gene end was trimmed by 3 bases and the J gene end by 1 base; junction bases not matched to a gene: 12. Germline CDR1 reads MDHEN; CDR2 reads SYDVKM. The CDR3 is made up of 18 amino acids. This CDR3 is CASSFRMRSSGAKNIQYF. As DNA, the CDR3 is TGTGCCAGCAGTTTCCGCATGAGGTCTAGCGGCGCCAAAAACATTCAGTACTTC.

This clonotype showed up many times. The chain carries TRBV6-2 or TRBV6-3 and TRBJ1-1; the D is unclear. The germline CDR1 and CDR2 sequences are MNHEY and SVGEGT. V gave up 2 bases and J gave up 3 bases, with 16 bases separating them. This CDR3 is 16 amino acids long. DNA for the CDR3: TGTGCCAGCAGTTACCGCGGTAGACCCCCGGACACTGAAGCTTTCTTT. Its protein product is CASSYRGRPPDTEAFF.

The chain uses TRBV5-5 and TRBJ2-7; TRBD1 agrees at 7 bases. Germline assignment: CDR1 SGHKS and CDR2 YYEKEE (reference sequence). The CDR3 consists of 14 residues. V dropped 1 base and J dropped 4; count of bases not matched to a gene: 5. The CDR3 bases are TGTGCCAGCAGCTTGACAGGGGAGAAGTACGAGCAGTACTTC. Protein sequence: CASSLTGEKYEQYF.

This clonotype was picked up many times. The chain employs TRBV11-2 and TRBJ2-1; 9 positions agree with TRBD2. This CDR3 has 15 amino acids. Per the germline V gene, CDR1 is SGHAT and CDR2 is FQNNGV. V dropped 2 bases and J dropped 8; count of bases not matched to a gene: 7. The DNA for the CDR3 is TGTGCCAGCAGCTTATTAGCGGGAGATAGGGATGAGCAGTTCTTC. It is translated as CASSLLAGDRDEQFF. The full variable domain, in which reference TRBV11-2 and TRBJ2-1 provide the parts outside the CDR3, is EAGVAQSPRYKIIEKRQSVAFWCNPISGHATLYWYQQILGQGPKLLIQFQNNGVVDDSQLPKDRFSAERLKGVDSTLKIQPAKLEDSAVYLCASSLLAGDRDEQFFGPGTRLTVL.

In this sample, this clonotype turned up many times. The germline gene is not matched at one end of the junction; a read error may be the cause. V usage is TRBV7-9 and J usage is TRBJ2-7, with 7 bases matching TRBD1. The germline V gene has CDR1 SEHNR and CDR2 FQNEAQ (reference sequence). The CDR3 has 12 residues. As DNA, the CDR3 is TGTGCCAGCGACGTGGTTAGAGGGGGCGTCCTGTTC. Its translation is CASDVVRGGVLF.

The chain links TRBV20-1 to TRBJ1-3, with a weak D call TRBD1 (5 bases). V lost 1 base to trimming and J lost 1 base, with 20 bases between them. Germline assignment: CDR1 DFQATT and CDR2 SNEGSKA (reference sequence). This CDR3 is built from 18 residues. Here the CDR3 DNA reads TGCAGTGCTAGAGGAGCGCATTCCCGGGACCTATCTGGAAACACCATATATTTT. The encoded protein is CSARGAHSRDLSGNTIYF.